This is a list of T cell receptor beta chains from one sample in a study of cytomegalovirus exposure and HLA in healthy donors. The repertoire was sequenced with immunoSEQ multiplex PCR; TCRdb's copy has only in-frame clones and lacks some. This specimen shows 100,000 to 150,000 clones; the ten leading clones hold around 2.4%. The sample comprised PBMCs. These TCRs come from a man aged 35 to 55 in good health and CMV-seronegative. CDR3s include the opening cysteine and the closing phenylalanine or tryptophan. A D gene is named only where the DNA matches it firmly.

d_gene: NA; v_gene: TRBV30; j_gene: TRBJ2-6; CDR3nt: TGTGCCTGGAATTTAGGGGGATCTGGGGCCAACGTCCTGACTTTC; CDR3aa: CAWNLGGSGANVLTF
d_gene: NA; v_gene: TRBV2; j_gene: TRBJ2-1; CDR3nt: TGTGCCAGCAGTGATAGGACTTCCTACAATGAGCAGTTCTTC; CDR3aa: CASSDRTSYNEQFF
d_gene: NA; v_gene: TRBV5-4; j_gene: TRBJ2-2; CDR3nt: TGTGCCAGCAGCTGGGTCCTTGGAGGGGACGGGGAGCTGTTTTTT; CDR3aa: CASSWVLGGDGELFF
d_gene: TRBD2; v_gene: TRBV5-5; j_gene: TRBJ2-7; CDR3nt: TGTGCCAGCAGCCTCAAGACTAGCCTCACGCTCGAGCAGTACTTC; CDR3aa: CASSLKTSLTLEQYF
d_gene: TRBD1; v_gene: TRBV11-3; j_gene: TRBJ2-2; CDR3nt: TGTGCCAGCAGCTATTGGACAGGCCTCAACACCGGGGAGCTGTTTTTT; CDR3aa: CASSYWTGLNTGELFF
d_gene: NA; v_gene: TRBV4-1; j_gene: TRBJ2-7; CDR3nt: TGCGCCAGCAGCCGCATTGAGGGAGGGGGTTCCTACGAGCAGTACTTC; CDR3aa: CASSRIEGGGSYEQYF
d_gene: TRBD2; v_gene: TRBV19; j_gene: TRBJ2-1; CDR3nt: TGTGCCAGTACTAGCGGGAGTAACAATGAGCAGTTCTTC; CDR3aa: CASTSGSNNEQFF
d_gene: TRBD1; v_gene: TRBV5-6; j_gene: TRBJ2-7; CDR3nt: TGTGCCAGCAGCTTGTTCCCGACAGGGAATAGCCACGAGCAGTACTTC; CDR3aa: CASSLFPTGNSHEQYF
d_gene: NA; v_gene: TRBV10-2; j_gene: TRBJ2-2; CDR3nt: TGCGCCAGCAGTGACTCTACACTAAGGACCGGGGAGCTGTTTTTT; CDR3aa: CASSDSTLRTGELFF
d_gene: NA; v_gene: TRBV2; j_gene: TRBJ1-2; CDR3nt: TGTGCCAGCAGTGAGATTCTCCTACAGGCTGCCTATGGCTACACCTTC; CDR3aa: CASSEILLQAAYGYTF
d_gene: TRBD2; v_gene: TRBV7-3; j_gene: TRBJ2-1; CDR3nt: TGTGCCAGCAGGCTAGCGGGAGTCCACAATGAGCAGTTCTTC; CDR3aa: CASRLAGVHNEQFF
d_gene: NA; v_gene: TRBV7-9; j_gene: TRBJ1-1; CDR3nt: TGTGCCAGCAGCTTTACGGGCACTGAAGCTTTCTTT; CDR3aa: CASSFTGTEAFF
d_gene: TRBD1; v_gene: TRBV5-1; j_gene: TRBJ1-4; CDR3nt: TGCGCCAGCAGCTTTGGACAGGGCGGTGGCGAAAAACTGTTTTTT; CDR3aa: CASSFGQGGGEKLFF
d_gene: NA; v_gene: TRBV7-2; j_gene: TRBJ1-5; CDR3nt: TGTGCCAGCAGCTTAGCGACGGGGGATAGTCAGCCCCAGCATTTT; CDR3aa: CASSLATGDSQPQHF
d_gene: NA; v_gene: TRBV11-3; j_gene: TRBJ2-1; CDR3nt: TGTGCCAGCAGTCTTCGGGAGCAAGCTCGGAATGAGCAGTTCTTC; CDR3aa: CASSLREQARNEQFF
d_gene: NA; v_gene: TRBV5-5; j_gene: TRBJ1-4; CDR3nt: TGTGCCAGCAGCTTGGTTGTGGGGCTGTATGAAAAACTGTTTTTT; CDR3aa: CASSLVVGLYEKLFF
d_gene: TRBD1; v_gene: TRBV2; j_gene: TRBJ1-1; CDR3nt: TGTGCCAGCAGGAGGGGGACCGGGACAGGGAGCACTGAAGCTTTCTTT; CDR3aa: CASRRGTGTGSTEAFF
d_gene: TRBD1; v_gene: TRBV19; j_gene: TRBJ2-2; CDR3nt: TGTGCCAGTACCCCGGGGGGACAGGGGAGCGGGGAGCTGTTTTTT; CDR3aa: CASTPGGQGSGELFF
d_gene: TRBD2; v_gene: TRBV18; j_gene: TRBJ2-5; CDR3nt: TGTGCCAGCTCACCTTCTCTGGGACTAGCGGGAGAGACCCAGTACTTC; CDR3aa: CASSPSLGLAGETQYF
d_gene: NA; v_gene: TRBV19; j_gene: TRBJ1-1; CDR3nt: TGTGCCAGTAGTATTACAGGGATGAACACTGAAGCTTTCTTT; CDR3aa: CASSITGMNTEAFF
d_gene: TRBD2; v_gene: TRBV4-3; j_gene: TRBJ2-7; CDR3nt: TGCGCCAGCAGCCAAGATAGGAGTAGCGGGGACTCCTACGAGCAGTACTTC; CDR3aa: CASSQDRSSGDSYEQYF
d_gene: TRBD2; v_gene: TRBV5-3; j_gene: TRBJ2-4; CDR3nt: TGTGCCAGAATGCGCGGGAGGAGGCGGAAAGCCAAAAACATTCAGTACTTC; CDR3aa: CARMRGRRRKAKNIQYF
d_gene: TRBD2; v_gene: TRBV7-2; j_gene: TRBJ2-1; CDR3nt: TGTGCCAGCAGCTCCCCCGGGAGCGGGATGTCCTACAATGAGCAGTTCTTC; CDR3aa: CASSSPGSGMSYNEQFF
d_gene: NA; v_gene: TRBV10-2; j_gene: TRBJ2-1; CDR3nt: TGCGCCAGCAGTGGAAGCGACTCCTACAATGAGCAGTTCTTC; CDR3aa: CASSGSDSYNEQFF
d_gene: TRBD1; v_gene: TRBV7-9; j_gene: TRBJ1-1; CDR3nt: TGTGCCAGCAGCCAGGATGACAGGGACCTGAACACTGAAGCTTTCTTT; CDR3aa: CASSQDDRDLNTEAFF
d_gene: NA; v_gene: TRBV16; j_gene: TRBJ2-1; CDR3nt: TGTGCCAGCAGCCTGGTTCAGTGGGAGCAGTTCTTC; CDR3aa: CASSLVQWEQFF
d_gene: TRBD2; v_gene: TRBV29-1; j_gene: TRBJ2-1; CDR3nt: TGCAGCGTCACCCGGACTAGCGGGAGATTTCGGGTCTTC; CDR3aa: CSVTRTSGRFRVF
d_gene: NA; v_gene: TRBV10-3; j_gene: TRBJ2-7; CDR3nt: TGTGCCACGAGCGCGGGGCCTTCCTACGAGCAGTACTTC; CDR3aa: CATSAGPSYEQYF
d_gene: TRBD2; v_gene: TRBV6-4; j_gene: TRBJ2-3; CDR3nt: TGTGCCAGCAGTGACTCTGGCGGGAGCGGCACAGATACGCAGTATTTT; CDR3aa: CASSDSGGSGTDTQYF
d_gene: NA; v_gene: TRBV5-1; j_gene: TRBJ1-1; CDR3nt: TGCGCCAGCAGCTTGGGCGGGGAAGCTTTCTTT; CDR3aa: CASSLGGEAFF
d_gene: NA; v_gene: TRBV21-1; j_gene: TRBJ2-7; CDR3nt: TGTGCCAGCCGCAGAATCTGGTGGGCGGGAGCAAACGAGCAGTACTTC; CDR3aa: CASRRIWWAGANEQYF
d_gene: NA; v_gene: TRBV6-5; j_gene: TRBJ1-4; CDR3nt: TGTGCCAGCGGCCGCGGCAGTTACCAAGAAAAACTGTTTTTT; CDR3aa: CASGRGSYQEKLFF
d_gene: NA; v_gene: TRBV7-6; j_gene: TRBJ1-3; CDR3nt: TGTGCCAGCAGCATTAGGGGAGGCTCTGGAAACACCATATATTTT; CDR3aa: CASSIRGGSGNTIYF
d_gene: NA; v_gene: TRBV4-2; j_gene: TRBJ2-1; CDR3nt: TGTGCCAGCAGCCCCCTAGGAGGCCAGGGGAATGAGCAGTTCTTC; CDR3aa: CASSPLGGQGNEQFF
d_gene: NA; v_gene: TRBV2; j_gene: TRBJ1-2; CDR3nt: TGTGCCAGCACTCGAGGGGGGGTATCCTATGGCTACACCTTC; CDR3aa: CASTRGGVSYGYTF
d_gene: NA; v_gene: TRBV10-2; j_gene: TRBJ2-1; CDR3nt: TGCGCCAGCAGTGCTCCCCCTTTATATGAGCAGTTCTTC; CDR3aa: CASSAPPLYEQFF
d_gene: NA; v_gene: TRBV10-2; j_gene: TRBJ2-1; CDR3nt: TGCGCCAGCAGTGGAGGGTCTACGTGGTTCTTC; CDR3aa: CASSGGSTWFF
d_gene: TRBD2; v_gene: TRBV5-1; j_gene: TRBJ2-7; CDR3nt: TGCGCCAGCAGCTTGTGGCCTAGCGGGATCTACGAGCAGTACTTC; CDR3aa: CASSLWPSGIYEQYF
d_gene: TRBD1; v_gene: TRBV19; j_gene: TRBJ2-1; CDR3nt: TGTGCCAGTAGTATAGGAGGACAGGCGATCTACAATGAGCAGTTCTTC; CDR3aa: CASSIGGQAIYNEQFF
d_gene: NA; v_gene: TRBV11-3; j_gene: TRBJ2-6; CDR3nt: TGTGCCAGCAGCCCAGCTGGGGCCAACGTCCTGACTTTC; CDR3aa: CASSPAGANVLTF
d_gene: TRBD1; v_gene: TRBV18; j_gene: TRBJ2-2; CDR3nt: TGTGCCAGCTCAGATTGGGACAGGCCCCTCACCGGGGAGCTGTTTTTT; CDR3aa: CASSDWDRPLTGELFF
d_gene: TRBD1; v_gene: TRBV10-3; j_gene: TRBJ1-5; CDR3nt: TGTGCCATCAGTCCCCGGACAGGGGAGCCCCAGCATTTT; CDR3aa: CAISPRTGEPQHF
d_gene: NA; v_gene: TRBV7-2; j_gene: TRBJ1-5; CDR3nt: TGTGCCAGCAGCTTATCGGGGAACGCCCCAAATCAGCCCCAGCATTTT; CDR3aa: CASSLSGNAPNQPQHF
d_gene: TRBD2; v_gene: TRBV5-1; j_gene: TRBJ2-7; CDR3nt: TGCGCCAGCAGCCCGGGGGGAGTCTCTGGGGAGCAGTACTTC; CDR3aa: CASSPGGVSGEQYF
d_gene: TRBD2; v_gene: TRBV4-1; j_gene: TRBJ2-1; CDR3nt: TGCGCCAGCCGACCGGGACTAGCGGACTACAATGAGCAGTTCTTC; CDR3aa: CASRPGLADYNEQFF
d_gene: NA; v_gene: TRBV10-3; j_gene: TRBJ1-2; CDR3nt: TGTGCCACCAAGAGGGAGGACTATGGCTACACCTTC; CDR3aa: CATKREDYGYTF
d_gene: TRBD1; v_gene: TRBV19; j_gene: TRBJ2-7; CDR3nt: TGTGCCAGTCGTCTAACGGGACAGACAAACTACGAGCAGTACTTC; CDR3aa: CASRLTGQTNYEQYF
d_gene: TRBD1; v_gene: TRBV7-9; j_gene: TRBJ2-7; CDR3nt: TGTGCCAGCAGCCGGATACAGGGGGCCTACGAGCAGTACTTC; CDR3aa: CASSRIQGAYEQYF
d_gene: TRBD1; v_gene: TRBV6-5; j_gene: TRBJ1-1; CDR3nt: TGTGCCAGCAGTTACGGGCAGGGGGCCACTAGAGCTTTCTTT; CDR3aa: CASSYGQGATRAFF
d_gene: TRBD2; v_gene: TRBV5-4; j_gene: TRBJ2-3; CDR3nt: TGTGCCAGCAGCTTTGGACTAGGTGGAGATACGCAGTATTTT; CDR3aa: CASSFGLGGDTQYF
d_gene: TRBD1; v_gene: TRBV5-1; j_gene: TRBJ1-2; CDR3nt: TGCGCCAGCAGCTTTACCGGACAGGGGGATGTCTATGGCTACACCTTC; CDR3aa: CASSFTGQGDVYGYTF
d_gene: TRBD1; v_gene: TRBV27; j_gene: TRBJ2-1; CDR3nt: TGTGCCAGCAGAGGGGGACAGGGCGCCTACAATGAGCAGTTCTTC; CDR3aa: CASRGGQGAYNEQFF
d_gene: TRBD1; v_gene: TRBV10-1; j_gene: TRBJ2-7; CDR3nt: TGCGCCAGCAGTTCCGGGACAGGGGGCTATGGGTACGAGCAGTACTTC; CDR3aa: CASSSGTGGYGYEQYF
d_gene: TRBD1; v_gene: TRBV10-3; j_gene: TRBJ1-5; CDR3nt: TGTGCCATCAGTGAGAAGGGGGCAGGGGGTCTGGATCAGCCCCAGCATTTT; CDR3aa: CAISEKGAGGLDQPQHF
d_gene: TRBD1; v_gene: TRBV10-3; j_gene: TRBJ1-2; CDR3nt: TGTGCCATCAGTGTTGAACAGGGGAGGTATGGCTACACCTTC; CDR3aa: CAISVEQGRYGYTF
d_gene: TRBD2; v_gene: TRBV28; j_gene: TRBJ2-1; CDR3nt: TGTGCCAGCAGCCCCGGACTAGCGCTCAATGAGCAGTTCTTC; CDR3aa: CASSPGLALNEQFF
d_gene: TRBD1; v_gene: TRBV9; j_gene: TRBJ1-3; CDR3nt: TGTGCCAGCAGCGTAGCTGGGACAGTACTAGACACCATATATTTT; CDR3aa: CASSVAGTVLDTIYF